Below, 14 T cell receptor beta chains from the same sample are listed, as sequenced in a study of blood T cell repertoires in COVID-19. TCRdb keeps only in-frame clones here, not all; method: immunoSEQ multiplex PCR. This table has 290,000 or so clones, around 90% appearing once. Sequencing was performed on PBMCs or T cells enriched from blood (not recorded which). The receptor source for this set is a woman aged 18 to 35 with acute COVID-19.

The chain is built from TRBV5-1 and TRBJ2-1; 9 nucleotides line up with TRBD1. The V gene's germline CDR1 is SGHRS and CDR2 YFSETQ. The V and J ends lost 4 bases and 10 bases, in that order; junction bases with no gene match: 6. CDR3 length equals 13 residues. The CDR3, as DNA: TGCGCCAGCAGCGGGGGACAGGGATTGGAGCAGTTCTTC. It is translated as CASSGGQGLEQFF.

The rearrangement uses TRBV11-2 and TRBJ1-2, with D unclear. Germline CDR1 SGHAT, CDR2 FQNNGV. This CDR3 is 14 amino acids long. V was clipped by 1 base and J by 9 bases, with 15 bases between them. CDR3 DNA sequence: TGTGCCAGCAGCTTAGGTGGCCCTGGCGGTAGCTACACCTTC. Its protein product is CASSLGGPGGSYTF. Looking up the rest from reference TRBV11-2 and TRBJ1-2 gives the full variable domain: EAGVAQSPRYKIIEKRQSVAFWCNPISGHATLYWYQQILGQGPKLLIQFQNNGVVDDSQLPKDRFSAERLKGVDSTLKIQPAKLEDSAVYLCASSLGGPGGSYTFGSGTRLTVV.

The chain couples TRBV5-1 to TRBJ2-2, with D possibly matching TRBD1 (6 bases). V was pared by 1 base and J by 9 bases, with 25 bases between. CDR1 SGHRS and CDR2 YFSETQ come from the germline V gene. This CDR3 has 18 residues. This CDR3 is CASSLIDYGTMGARELFF. The CDR3 DNA is TGCGCCAGCAGCTTGATTGATTATGGGACAATGGGTGCCCGGGAGCTGTTTTTT. Full variable domain (remainder filled in from reference TRBV5-1 and TRBJ2-2): KAGVTQTPRYLIKTRGQQVTLSCSPISGHRSVSWYQQTPGQGLQFLFEYFSETQRNKGNFPGRFSGRQFSNSRSEMNVSTLELGDSALYLCASSLIDYGTMGARELFFGEGSRLTVL.

The J gene is TRBJ2-1, the V gene TRBV15; 7 bases map to TRBD1. The CDR3 extends over 15 amino acids. The V segment lost 0 bases and the J segment 4 bases; nucleotides outside the gene matches: 3. Germline assignment: CDR1 LNHNV and CDR2 YYDKDF (reference sequence). Here the CDR3 reads CATSRDAGGYNEQFF. The CDR3 nucleotides read TGTGCCACCAGCAGAGACGCAGGGGGTTACAATGAGCAGTTCTTC.

This rearrangement joins TRBV9 to TRBJ2-2; 8 nucleotides match TRBD2. Germline CDR1 SGDLS, CDR2 YYNGEE. The CDR3 contains 18 residues. The trim removed 4 bases at V and 5 bases at J, leaving 16 bases unmatched. CDR3 sequence (DNA): TGTGCCAGCAGCCCAACGGGCGGAGCGGGAGTAGGAACCGGGGAGCTGTTTTTT. This translates into CASSPTGGAGVGTGELFF. The full variable domain, its missing parts supplied by reference TRBV9 and TRBJ2-2, is DSGVTQTPKHLITATGQRVTLRCSPRSGDLSVYWYQQSLDQGLQFLIQYYNGEERAKGNILERFSAQQFPDLHSELNLSSLELGDSALYFCASSPTGGAGVGTGELFFGEGSRLTVL.

The genes are TRBV12-3 or TRBV12-4 and TRBJ1-1, with D unresolved. V shed 2 bases and J shed 3 bases, with 7 bases lying between them. This CDR3 region has 13 residues. CDR3 sequence reads: CASSLSRDTEAFF. The CDR3 DNA reads as TGTGCCAGCAGTTTAAGCCGGGACACTGAAGCTTTCTTT.

The rearrangement uses TRBV11-3 and TRBJ2-7, with a weak D call TRBD2 (6 bases). The CDR3 has 17 residues. Germline lookup yields CDR1 SGHNT and CDR2 YENEEA. The germline V and J ends were trimmed by 0 bases and 0 bases, with 15 bases remaining between them. CDR3 amino acids: CASSLDRAGRSSYEQYF. The CDR3 nucleotides read TGTGCCAGCAGCTTAGATCGGGCGGGACGGAGCTCCTACGAGCAGTACTTC.

The gene calls are TRBV11-3 and TRBJ2-3; 7 positions match TRBD1. This CDR3 is built from 15 residues. Losses at the gene ends were 5 bases for V and 0 bases for J; bases not matched to a gene: 5. From germline, CDR1 is SGHNT and CDR2 YENEEA. The CDR3 region has the DNA TGTGCCAGCAGCCGACAGGGCGGGAGCACAGATACGCAGTATTTT. This sequence encodes CASSRQGGSTDTQYF. Full variable domain (outside the CDR3, taken from reference TRBV11-3 and TRBJ2-3): EAGVVQSPRYKIIEKKQPVAFWCNPISGHNTLYWYLQNLGQGPELLIRYENEEAVDDSQLPKDRFSAERLKGVDSTLKIQPAELGDSAVYLCASSRQGGSTDTQYFGPGTRLTVL.

The chain employs TRBV5-1 and TRBJ1-3, with D perhaps matching TRBD1 (5 bases). V lost 3 bases to trimming and J lost 0 bases, with 13 bases between them. The CDR3 has 16 residues. Germline values: CDR1 SGHRS, CDR2 YFSETQ. The DNA for the CDR3 is TGCGCCAGCAGCTCCGGCTTAGGGGCCTCTGGAAACACCATATATTTT. Translating it yields CASSSGLGASGNTIYF.

This chain joins TRBV7-9 and TRBJ2-7, with D perhaps TRBD2 (5 bases). The CDR3 totals 15 residues. Trimming took 5 bases from V and 5 from J, leaving 19 bases between them. CDR1 SEHNR and CDR2 FQNEAQ come from the germline V gene (reference sequence). The CDR3 region has the DNA TGTGCCAGCAGCGTGATCGGGAAGGGTAGCAACGAGCAGTACTTC. Translating gives CASSVIGKGSNEQYF.

This clone has more than one count but fewer than ten. The chain joins TRBV29-1 to TRBJ2-3, with 9 bases aligning to TRBD2. Trimming at V came to 1 base and at J to 2 bases, leaving 7 bases not matched to a gene. This CDR3 is built from 16 residues. The germline gives CDR1 SQVTM, CDR2 ANQGSEA. The CDR3 region has the DNA TGCAGCGTTGAAGTTGGTAGCGGGAGTGTCACAGATACGCAGTATTTT. The encoded protein is CSVEVGSGSVTDTQYF.

This clone occurred once. The CDR3 loop is CASREDRVHEQYF. CDR3 nucleotides: TGTGCCAGTCGAGAGGACAGGGTACACGAGCAGTACTTC. V gene TRBV27 combines with J gene TRBJ2-7; 8 bases are shared with TRBD1. The CDR3 consists of 13 residues. Per germline, CDR1 MNHEY and CDR2 SMNVEV (reference sequence). The V and J ends lost 9 bases and 5 bases, in that order; junction bases with no gene match: 9.

V gene TRBV5-1 combines with J gene TRBJ2-1; no definite D call. Germline CDR1 reads SGHRS; CDR2 reads YFSETQ. V was trimmed by 3 bases and J by 0 bases, leaving 10 bases between them. CDR3 length equals 15 residues. DNA for the CDR3: TGCGCCAGCAGCTACCGGCCTAGCTCCTACAATGAGCAGTTCTTC. Its translation is CASSYRPSSYNEQFF.

Here the CDR3 DNA reads TGTGCCAGCAGCGAACAGGGGGTCCAGGAAAAACTGTTTTTT. Translation gives CASSEQGVQEKLFF. This chain uses TRBV9 with TRBJ1-4, with 8 bases identical to TRBD1. This CDR3 has 14 residues. The trim removed 3 bases at V and 8 bases at J, leaving 6 bases unmatched. Germline CDR1 and CDR2: SGDLS and YYNGEE.